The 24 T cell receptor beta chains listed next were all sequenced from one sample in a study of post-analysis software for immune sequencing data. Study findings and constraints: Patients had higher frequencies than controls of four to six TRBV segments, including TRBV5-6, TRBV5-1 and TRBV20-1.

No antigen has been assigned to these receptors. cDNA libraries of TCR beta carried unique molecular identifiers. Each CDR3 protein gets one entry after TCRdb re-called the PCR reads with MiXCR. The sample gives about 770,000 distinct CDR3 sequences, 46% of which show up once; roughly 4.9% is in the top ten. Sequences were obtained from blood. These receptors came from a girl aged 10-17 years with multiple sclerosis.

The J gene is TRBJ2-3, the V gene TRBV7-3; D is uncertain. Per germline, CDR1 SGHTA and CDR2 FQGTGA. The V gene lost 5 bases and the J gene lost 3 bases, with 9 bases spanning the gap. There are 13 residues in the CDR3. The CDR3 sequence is CASSQYFTDTQYF. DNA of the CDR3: TGTGCCAGCAGCCAATATTTTACAGATACGCAGTATTTT. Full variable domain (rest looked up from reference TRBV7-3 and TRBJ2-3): GAGVSQTPSNKVTEKGKYVELRCDPISGHTALYWYRQSLGQGPEFLIYFQGTGAADDSGLPNDRFFAVRPEGSVSTLKIQRTERGDSAVYLCASSQYFTDTQYFGPGTRLTVL.

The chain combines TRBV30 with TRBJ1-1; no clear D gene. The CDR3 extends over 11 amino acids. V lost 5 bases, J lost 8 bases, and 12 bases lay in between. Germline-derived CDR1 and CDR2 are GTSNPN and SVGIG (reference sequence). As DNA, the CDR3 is TGTGCCTGGGGGGAAAATCCCGAAGCTTTCTTT. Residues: CAWGENPEAFF.

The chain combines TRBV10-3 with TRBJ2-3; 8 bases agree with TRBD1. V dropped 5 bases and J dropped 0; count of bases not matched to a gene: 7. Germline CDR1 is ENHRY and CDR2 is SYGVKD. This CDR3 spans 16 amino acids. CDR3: CAISLTGDHSTDTQYF. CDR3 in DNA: TGTGCCATCAGTTTGACAGGGGACCATAGCACAGATACGCAGTATTTT.

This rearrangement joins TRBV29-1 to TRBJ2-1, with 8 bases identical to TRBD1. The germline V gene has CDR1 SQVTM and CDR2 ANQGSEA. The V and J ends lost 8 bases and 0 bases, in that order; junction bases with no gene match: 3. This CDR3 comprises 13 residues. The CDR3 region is CSYGTGSYNEQFF. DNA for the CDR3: TGCAGCTACGGGACAGGCTCCTACAATGAGCAGTTCTTC.

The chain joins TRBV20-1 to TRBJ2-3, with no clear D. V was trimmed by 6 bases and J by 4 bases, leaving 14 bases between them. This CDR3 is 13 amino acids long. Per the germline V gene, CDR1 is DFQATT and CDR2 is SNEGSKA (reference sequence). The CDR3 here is CSAQDPSPDTQYF. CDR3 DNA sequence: TGCAGTGCCCAAGACCCGAGCCCAGATACGCAGTATTTT.

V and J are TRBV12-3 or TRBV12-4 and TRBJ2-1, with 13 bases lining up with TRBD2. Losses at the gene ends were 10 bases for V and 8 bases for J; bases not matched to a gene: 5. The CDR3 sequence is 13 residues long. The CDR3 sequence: CAIGTSGTYEQFF. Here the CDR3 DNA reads TGTGCCATCGGGACTAGCGGGACCTATGAGCAGTTCTTC.

The CDR3 nucleotides are TGTGCCAGCAGCTTAAAATGGGCGTTCACCGGGGAGCTGTTTTTT. Translating gives CASSLKWAFTGELFF. The V gene is TRBV7-2, the J gene TRBJ2-2; D not resolved. Trimming left V 2 bases short and J 4 bases short, with 11 bases between. The CDR3 length is 15 residues. CDR1 is SGHTA, CDR2 FQGNSA, per germline.

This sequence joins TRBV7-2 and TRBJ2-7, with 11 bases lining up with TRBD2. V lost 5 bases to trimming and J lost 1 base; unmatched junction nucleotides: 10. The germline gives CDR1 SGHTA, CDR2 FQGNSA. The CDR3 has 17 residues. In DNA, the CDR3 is TGTGCCAGCAGCCTTGAACTAGCGGGGGAACCTTCCTACGAGCAGTACTTC. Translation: CASSLELAGEPSYEQYF.

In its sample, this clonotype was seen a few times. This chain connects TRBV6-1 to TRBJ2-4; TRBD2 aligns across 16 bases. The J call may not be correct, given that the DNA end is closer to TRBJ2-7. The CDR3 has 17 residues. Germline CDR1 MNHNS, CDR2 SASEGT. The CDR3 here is CASSQTPGLAGGYEQYF. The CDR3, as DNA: TGTGCCAGCAGCCAGACCCCGGGACTAGCGGGAGGGTACGAGCAGTACTTC.

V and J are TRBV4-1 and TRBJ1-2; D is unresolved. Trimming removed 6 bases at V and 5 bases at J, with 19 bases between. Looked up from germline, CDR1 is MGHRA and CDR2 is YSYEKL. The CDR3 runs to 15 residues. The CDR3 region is CASSLSLAEIYGYTF. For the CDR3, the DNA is TGCGCCAGCAGTCTTAGCTTGGCAGAGATTTATGGCTACACCTTC.

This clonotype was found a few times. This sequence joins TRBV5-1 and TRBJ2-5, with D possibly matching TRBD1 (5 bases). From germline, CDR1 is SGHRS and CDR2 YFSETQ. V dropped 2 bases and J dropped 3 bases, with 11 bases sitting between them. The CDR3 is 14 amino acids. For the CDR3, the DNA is TGCGCCAGCAGCTTCGGACATACCAAAGAGACCCAGTACTTC. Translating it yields CASSFGHTKETQYF.

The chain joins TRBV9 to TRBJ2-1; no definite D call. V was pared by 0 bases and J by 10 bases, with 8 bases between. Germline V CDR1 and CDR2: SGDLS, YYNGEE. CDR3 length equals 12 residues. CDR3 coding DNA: TGTGCCAGCAGCGTAGATTTTGGGGAGCAGTTCTTC. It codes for CASSVDFGEQFF.

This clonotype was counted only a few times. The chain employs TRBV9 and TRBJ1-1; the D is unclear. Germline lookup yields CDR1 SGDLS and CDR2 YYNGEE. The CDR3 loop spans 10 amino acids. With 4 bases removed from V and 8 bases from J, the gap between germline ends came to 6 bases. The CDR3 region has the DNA TGTGCCAGCAGCCCGACGGAAGCTTTCTTT. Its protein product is CASSPTEAFF.

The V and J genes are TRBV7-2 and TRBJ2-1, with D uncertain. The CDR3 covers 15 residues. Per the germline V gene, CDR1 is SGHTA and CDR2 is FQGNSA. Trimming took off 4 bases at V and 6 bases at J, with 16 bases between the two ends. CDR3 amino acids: CASSSPSGVVNEQFF. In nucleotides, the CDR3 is TGTGCCAGCAGCTCCCCATCTGGCGTAGTCAATGAGCAGTTCTTC.

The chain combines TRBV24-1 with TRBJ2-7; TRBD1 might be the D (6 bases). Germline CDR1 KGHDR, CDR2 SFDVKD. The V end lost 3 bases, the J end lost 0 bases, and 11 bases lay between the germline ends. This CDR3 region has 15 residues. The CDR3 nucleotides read TGTGCCACCAGTGATCCAGGGGATGGCTCCTACGAGCAGTACTTC. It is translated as CATSDPGDGSYEQYF.

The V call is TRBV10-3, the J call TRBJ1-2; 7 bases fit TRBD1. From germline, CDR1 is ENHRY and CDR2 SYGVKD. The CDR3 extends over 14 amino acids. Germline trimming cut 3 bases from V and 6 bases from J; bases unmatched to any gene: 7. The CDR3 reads CAISDPTGRNGYTF. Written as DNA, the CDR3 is TGTGCCATCAGTGACCCGACAGGGAGGAATGGCTACACCTTC.

The CDR3 sequence: CSAALRDRGLYEQYF. Written as DNA, the CDR3 is TGCAGTGCCGCTCTCCGGGACAGGGGGCTGTACGAGCAGTACTTC. The chain has TRBV20-1 and TRBJ2-4, with TRBD1 matching 12 bases. The end of the DNA is better explained by TRBJ2-7, so the J call may be wrong. CDR1 DFQATT and CDR2 SNEGSKA come from the germline V gene (reference sequence). CDR3 length: 15 amino acids.

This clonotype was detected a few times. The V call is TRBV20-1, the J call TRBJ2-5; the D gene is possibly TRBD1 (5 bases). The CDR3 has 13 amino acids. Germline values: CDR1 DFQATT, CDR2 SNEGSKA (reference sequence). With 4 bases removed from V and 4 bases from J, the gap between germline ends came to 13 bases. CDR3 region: CSANPGATETQYF. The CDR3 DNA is TGCAGTGCTAACCCTGGGGCGACAGAGACCCAGTACTTC.

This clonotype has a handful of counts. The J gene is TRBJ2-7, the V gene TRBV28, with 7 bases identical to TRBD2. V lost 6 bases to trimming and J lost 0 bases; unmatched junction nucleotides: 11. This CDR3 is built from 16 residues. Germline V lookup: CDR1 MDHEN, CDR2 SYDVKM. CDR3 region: CASRKRLAPSSYEQYF. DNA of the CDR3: TGTGCCAGCAGAAAAAGACTAGCTCCGAGCTCCTACGAGCAGTACTTC.

The CDR3 sequence: CASSTIRGRETQYF. In DNA, the CDR3 is TGTGCCAGCAGCACCATAAGGGGGCGAGAGACCCAGTACTTC. The chain is built from TRBV6-5 and TRBJ2-5, with 7 bases identical to TRBD1. The CDR3 is made up of 14 amino acids. V lost 6 bases, J lost 4 bases, and 8 bases stayed unmatched. The germline CDR1 and CDR2 sequences are MNHEY and SVGAGI.

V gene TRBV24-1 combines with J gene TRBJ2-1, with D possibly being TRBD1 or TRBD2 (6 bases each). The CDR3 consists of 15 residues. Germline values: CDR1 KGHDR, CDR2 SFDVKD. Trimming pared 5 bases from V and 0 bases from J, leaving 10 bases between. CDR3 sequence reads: CATSGGGSSYNEQFF. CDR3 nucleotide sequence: TGTGCCACCAGTGGAGGGGGGAGCTCCTACAATGAGCAGTTCTTC.

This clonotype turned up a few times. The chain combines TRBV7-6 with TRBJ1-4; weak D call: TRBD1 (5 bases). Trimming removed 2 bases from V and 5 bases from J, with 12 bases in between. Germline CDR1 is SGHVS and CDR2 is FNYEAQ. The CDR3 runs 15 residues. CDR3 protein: CASSLFAGRNEKLFF. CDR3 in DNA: TGTGCCAGCAGCTTATTTGCAGGGCGGAATGAAAAACTGTTTTTT.

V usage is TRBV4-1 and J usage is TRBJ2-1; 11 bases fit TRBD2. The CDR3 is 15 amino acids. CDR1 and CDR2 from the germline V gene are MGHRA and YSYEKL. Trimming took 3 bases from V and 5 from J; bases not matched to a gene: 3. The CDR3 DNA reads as TGCGCCAGCAGCCACCCGGGACTAGCGGACAATGAGCAGTTCTTC. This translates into CASSHPGLADNEQFF.

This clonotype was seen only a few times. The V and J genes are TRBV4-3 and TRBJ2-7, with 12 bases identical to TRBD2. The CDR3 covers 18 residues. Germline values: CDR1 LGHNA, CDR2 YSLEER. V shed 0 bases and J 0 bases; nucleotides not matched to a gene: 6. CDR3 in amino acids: CASSQEALAGGLSYEQYF. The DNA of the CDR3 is TGCGCCAGCAGCCAAGAAGCACTAGCGGGAGGCCTCTCCTACGAGCAGTACTTC.